The 15 T cell receptor beta chains below all came from one sample that was sequenced in a study of CD8 T cells in ankylosing spondylitis. Broader study findings: What appeared characteristic of ankylosing spondylitis blood was a TCR beta motif of seven to nine highly homologous variants.

TCRdb ran MiXCR on the 5' RACE reads and lists one entry per CDR3 protein. In the table there are a few hundred thousand distinct CDR3 sequences, under 25% of which are singletons. Their cognate antigens are unknown. The sequenced sample was blood, either unsorted or a sorted T cell fraction (not recorded which). Receptors originate from a male donor with ankylosing spondylitis.

V is TRBV5-1 and J is TRBJ2-1, with a tentative D call TRBD2 (6 bases). The CDR3 contains 15 residues. Germline loops: CDR1 SGHRS, CDR2 YFSETQ. Trimming took 0 bases from V and 3 from J, leaving 10 bases between them. The CDR3 sequence: CASSLVADGYNEQFF. The CDR3 nucleotides are TGCGCCAGCAGCTTGGTAGCGGATGGCTACAATGAGCAGTTCTTC.

The V and J genes are TRBV29-1 and TRBJ1-4; D is unclear. Trimming shortened V by 6 bases and J by 5 bases, and 13 bases separated the two germline ends. CDR1 SQVTM and CDR2 ANQGSEA come from the germline V gene. The CDR3 sequence is 13 residues long. CDR3 sequence (DNA): TGCAGCGTGGGGATTGGAGGGAATGAAAAACTGTTTTTT. Protein sequence: CSVGIGGNEKLFF. Supplemented by reference TRBV29-1 and TRBJ1-4, the full variable domain reads SAVISQKPSRDICQRGTSLTIQCQVDSQVTMMFWYRQQPGQSLTLIATANQGSEATYESGFVIDKFPISRPNLTFSTLTVSNMSPEDSSIYLCSVGIGGNEKLFFGSGTQLSVL.

The chain links TRBV6-1 to TRBJ2-1; TRBD2 agrees at 13 bases. V gave up 5 bases and J gave up 8 bases; unmatched junction bases: 12. Germline V gives CDR1 MNHNS, CDR2 SASEGT. The CDR3 spans 17 residues. In DNA form, the CDR3 reads TGTGCCAGCAGTACCACCCGACTAGCGGGGGGAAGGTATGAGCAGTTCTTC. This sequence encodes CASSTTRLAGGRYEQFF.

The chain employs TRBV5-1 and TRBJ2-5; D is possibly TRBD1 (6 bases). The CDR3 loop spans 14 amino acids. Looked up from germline, CDR1 is SGHRS and CDR2 is YFSETQ. Trimming pared 4 bases from V and 3 bases from J, leaving 13 bases between. CDR3 loop: CASSRDTIKETQYF. CDR3 nucleotide sequence: TGCGCCAGCAGCCGGGACACAATCAAAGAGACCCAGTACTTC.

This clonotype was observed a few times. This chain joins TRBV29-1 and TRBJ2-2, with D possibly TRBD1 on 6 matching bases. The CDR3 has 15 residues. Germline-derived CDR1 and CDR2 are SQVTM and ANQGSEA. V dropped 1 base and J dropped 1 base, with 10 bases sitting between them. The CDR3 DNA reads TGCAGCGTTGAAGTGCAGGGGTTGAACACCGGGGAGCTGTTTTTT. Translating it yields CSVEVQGLNTGELFF.

This clonotype was recorded many times. The chain links TRBV5-6 to TRBJ2-5; no reliable D call. In germline, CDR1 is SGHDT, CDR2 YYEEEE. V shed 6 bases and J shed 5 bases, with 11 bases lying between them. This CDR3 spans 12 amino acids. The CDR3 DNA follows: TGTGCCAGCAAAACATGGGCGGAGACCCAGTACTTC. The encoded protein is CASKTWAETQYF.

This clonotype was observed a handful of times. The chain has TRBV28 and TRBJ2-1; the D gene is possibly TRBD2 (6 bases). Germline lookup yields CDR1 MDHEN and CDR2 SYDVKM. The CDR3 is 15 residues long. The V end lost 7 bases, the J end lost 0 bases, and 13 bases lay between the germline ends. As DNA, the CDR3 is TGTGCCAGCACCGGGGGTGGGAGCTCCTACAATGAGCAGTTCTTC. This sequence encodes CASTGGGSSYNEQFF.

This clonotype appeared a few times. The chain carries TRBV5-1 and TRBJ2-3; a weak D match, TRBD2 (5 bases). V was pared by 2 bases and J by 2 bases, with 9 bases between. The germline gives CDR1 SGHRS, CDR2 YFSETQ. This CDR3 contains 14 residues. CDR3 loop: CASSFGEATDTQYF. The CDR3 DNA is TGCGCCAGCAGCTTCGGGGAAGCCACAGATACGCAGTATTTT.

This chain joins TRBV2 and TRBJ2-1; 13 bases are a match to TRBD2. The CDR3 contains 17 residues. The junction had 4 bases not matched to a gene; V was cut back by 4 bases and J by 1 base. Germline-derived CDR1 and CDR2 are SNHLY and FYNNEI. The CDR3 protein is CASSGTSGRGSYNEQFF. CDR3 coding DNA: TGTGCCAGCAGTGGGACTAGCGGGAGAGGATCCTACAATGAGCAGTTCTTC.

The rearrangement uses TRBV5-1 and TRBJ2-2; TRBD1 matches at 8 bases. With V trimmed by 4 bases and J by 1 base, 3 bases remained unmatched. Germline assignment: CDR1 SGHRS and CDR2 YFSETQ. The CDR3 contains 15 residues. In DNA form, the CDR3 reads TGCGCCAGCAGCCGGGACAGGAGGAACACCGGGGAGCTGTTTTTT. Its translation is CASSRDRRNTGELFF.

This clonotype has a single count. This chain joins TRBV5-1 and TRBJ1-1; D is ambiguous. CDR3 size: 16 residues. V gave up 8 bases and J gave up 1 base, with 21 bases separating them. CDR1 and CDR2 from the germline V gene are SGHRS and YFSETQ. In DNA, the CDR3 is TGCGCCAGTTCCCTTACGGGTGCCTATCAGAACACTGAAGCTTTCTTT. It yields the protein CASSLTGAYQNTEAFF.

This chain links TRBV20-1 with TRBJ1-5; D not resolved. Trimming removed 6 bases from V and 0 bases from J, with 15 bases in between. The CDR3 length is 15 residues. From germline, CDR1 is DFQATT and CDR2 SNEGSKA (reference sequence). The DNA of the CDR3 is TGCAGTGCCTCACGATCTGACAATAGCAATCAGCCCCAGCATTTT. This codes for CSASRSDNSNQPQHF.

This clonotype was counted between two and nine times. The chain employs TRBV14 and TRBJ2-1; a possible D gene is TRBD2 (5 bases). Germline CDR1 reads SGHDN; CDR2 reads FVKESK. V gave up 3 bases and J gave up 2 bases, with 11 bases separating them. The CDR3 loop spans 15 amino acids. The CDR3 nucleotides read TGTGCCAGCAGCCAGATGGGAGTAACCTACAATGAGCAGTTCTTC. It codes for CASSQMGVTYNEQFF.

A note on this clonotype: The CDR3 does not close with the conserved phenylalanine or tryptophan, likely indicating a read error. V is TRBV6-1 and J is TRBJ1-1; D unclear. The V and J ends lost 6 bases and 4 bases respectively, with 15 bases between them. The CDR3 is made up of 14 amino acids. The germline gives CDR1 MNHNS, CDR2 SASEGT. The CDR3 protein is CASRPLLAITEAFL. Written as DNA, the CDR3 is TGTGCCAGCAGGCCCCTCCTGGCGATCACTGAAGCTTTCCTT.

The chain recombines TRBV18 with TRBJ1-1; the D gene is possibly TRBD1 (6 bases). The CDR3 is 16 amino acids. V was clipped by 0 bases and J by 0 bases, with 11 bases between them. CDR1 KGHSH and CDR2 LQKENI come from the germline V gene. The chain's CDR3 is CASSPPPTGLNTEAFF. Written as DNA, the CDR3 is TGTGCCAGCTCACCACCCCCAACAGGGCTGAACACTGAAGCTTTCTTT.